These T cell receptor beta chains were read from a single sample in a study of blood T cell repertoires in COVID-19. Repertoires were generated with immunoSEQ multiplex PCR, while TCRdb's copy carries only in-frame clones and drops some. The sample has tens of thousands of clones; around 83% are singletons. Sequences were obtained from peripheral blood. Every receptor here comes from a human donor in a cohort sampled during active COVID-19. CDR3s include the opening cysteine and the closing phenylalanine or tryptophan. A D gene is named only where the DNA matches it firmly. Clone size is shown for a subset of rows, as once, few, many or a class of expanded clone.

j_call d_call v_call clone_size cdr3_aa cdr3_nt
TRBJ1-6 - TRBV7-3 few CASSLGPPGGRKNSPLHF TGTGCCAGCAGCTTAGGGCCTCCGGGGGGCAGGAAGAATTCACCCCTCCACTTT
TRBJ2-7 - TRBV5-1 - CASSLFGGSYEQYF TGCGCCAGCAGCTTGTTTGGCGGCTCCTACGAGCAGTACTTC
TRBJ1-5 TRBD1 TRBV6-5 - CASRGQGDHQPQHF TGTGCCAGCAGGGGACAGGGAGACCATCAGCCCCAGCATTTT
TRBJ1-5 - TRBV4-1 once CASSQLTGTWSRSNQPQHF TGCGCCAGCAGCCAACTGACCGGGACTTGGAGTAGGAGCAATCAGCCCCAGCATTTT
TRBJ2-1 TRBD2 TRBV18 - CASSPGTSIDEQFF TGTGCCAGCTCACCGGGGACTAGCATCGATGAGCAGTTCTTC
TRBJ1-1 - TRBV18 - CASSPTNTVEAFF TGTGCCAGCTCACCAACTAATACGGTTGAAGCTTTCTTT
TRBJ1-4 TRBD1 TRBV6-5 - CASTRTGTGLEKLFF TGTGCCAGCACCCGAACCGGGACAGGGTTAGAAAAACTGTTTTTT
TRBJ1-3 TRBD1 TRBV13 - CASSLSVAWEGTGDGNTIYF TGTGCCAGCAGCTTAAGCGTGGCGTGGGAGGGGACAGGGGATGGAAACACCATATATTTT
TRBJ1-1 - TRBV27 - CASSLGSGVGTNTEAFF TGTGCCAGCAGTTTAGGTTCAGGGGTGGGAACGAACACTGAAGCTTTCTTT
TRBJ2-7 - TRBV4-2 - CASSHGIADSYEQYF TGTGCCAGCAGCCATGGGATAGCGGACTCCTACGAGCAGTACTTC
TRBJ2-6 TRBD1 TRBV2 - CASRRTGLPSGANVLTF TGTGCCAGCCGAAGGACAGGACTGCCCTCTGGGGCCAACGTCCTGACTTTC
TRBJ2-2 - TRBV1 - CTSTPGGQGGELFF TGCACCAGCACCCCGGGGGGGCAAGGCGGGGAGCTGTTTTTT
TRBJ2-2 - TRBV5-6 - CASSLFGLNTGELFF TGTGCCAGCAGCTTGTTTGGACTCAACACCGGGGAGCTGTTTTTT
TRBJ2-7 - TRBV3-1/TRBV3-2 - CASSNNHEQYF TGTGCCAGCAGCAACAACCACGAGCAGTACTTC
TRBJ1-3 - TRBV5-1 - CASSLASGTGNTIYF TGCGCCAGCAGCTTGGCCTCAGGGACTGGAAACACCATATATTTT
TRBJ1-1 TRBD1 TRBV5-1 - CASNYGQGLPEAFF TGCGCCAGCAATTACGGACAGGGGTTACCTGAAGCTTTCTTT
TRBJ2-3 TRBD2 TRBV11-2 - CASILAGGLAGTTDTQYF TGTGCCAGCATCTTGGCCGGGGGACTAGCGGGGACCACAGATACGCAGTATTTT
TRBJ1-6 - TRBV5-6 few CASSTGTPSSYNSPLHF TGTGCCAGCAGCACGGGAACCCCGAGCTCCTATAATTCACCCCTCCACTTT
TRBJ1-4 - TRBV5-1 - CASSLAAGGGEKLFF TGCGCCAGCAGCTTGGCAGCGGGGGGTGGAGAAAAACTGTTTTTT
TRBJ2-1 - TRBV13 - CASSSRGGAAYNEQFF TGTGCCAGCAGCTCCCGAGGGGGGGCGGCCTACAATGAGCAGTTCTTC
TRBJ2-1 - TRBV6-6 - CASRLTEYNEQFF TGTGCCAGCAGACTTACAGAGTACAATGAGCAGTTCTTC
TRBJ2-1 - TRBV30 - CAWSATRSSSYNEQFF TGTGCCTGGAGCGCGACTAGGTCGAGCTCCTACAATGAGCAGTTCTTC
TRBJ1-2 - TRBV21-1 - CASSKKPGTGLYGYTF TGTGCCAGCAGCAAGAAACCCGGGACAGGTCTCTATGGCTACACCTTC
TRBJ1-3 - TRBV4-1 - CASSRGIPSGNTIYF TGCGCCAGCAGCCGAGGGATTCCCTCTGGAAACACCATATATTTT
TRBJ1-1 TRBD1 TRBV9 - CASSITGQGTEAFF TGTGCCAGCAGCATCACCGGACAGGGCACTGAAGCTTTCTTT
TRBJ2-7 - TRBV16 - CASSQAYAYEQYF TGTGCCAGCAGCCAAGCGTACGCCTACGAGCAGTACTTC
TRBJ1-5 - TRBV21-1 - CASSLRTTRNQPQHF TGTGCCAGCAGCCTGCGAACTACCAGAAATCAGCCCCAGCATTTT
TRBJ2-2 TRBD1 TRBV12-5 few CASGHGTGNTGELFF TGTGCTAGTGGTCATGGGACAGGGAACACCGGGGAGCTGTTTTTT
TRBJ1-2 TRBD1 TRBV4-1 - CASSQPGQKYGYTF TGCGCCAGCAGCCAGCCGGGACAGAAGTATGGCTACACCTTC
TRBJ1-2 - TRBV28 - CASSLGGNYGYTF TGTGCCAGCAGTTTAGGGGGGAACTATGGCTACACCTTC
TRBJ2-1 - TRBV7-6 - CASSLTSSYNEQFF TGTGCCAGCAGCCTCACTAGCTCCTACAATGAGCAGTTCTTC
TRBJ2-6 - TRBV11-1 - CASNTRTPGANVLTF TGTGCCAGCAACACCAGGACACCTGGGGCCAACGTCCTGACTTTC
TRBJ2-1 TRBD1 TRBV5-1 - CASRPGQGDEQFF TGCGCCAGCAGACCGGGACAGGGCGATGAGCAGTTCTTC
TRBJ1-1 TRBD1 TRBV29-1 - CSAYRGANTEAFF TGCAGCGCCTACAGGGGCGCTAACACTGAAGCTTTCTTT
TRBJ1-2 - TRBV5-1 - CASSLPSTGTNYGYTF TGCGCCAGCAGCTTGCCCTCGACAGGAACTAACTATGGCTACACCTTC
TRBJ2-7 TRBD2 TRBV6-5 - CASNKRGEYEQYF TGTGCCAGCAATAAGCGGGGGGAATACGAGCAGTACTTC